The subject of this entry is one TCR beta chain. This sample is drawn from a study of blood T cell repertoires in COVID-19. V was cut by 1 base and J by 6 bases, with 9 bases left in between. This CDR3 comprises 13 residues. Germline assignment: CDR1 SQVTM and CDR2 ANQGSEA. Profiling relied on immunoSEQ multiplex PCR, and the TCRdb table lists in-frame clones only, not all of them. The table shows roughly 180,000 clones, with approximately 80% occurring only once. The TCR originated in a man over 45 who had recovered from COVID-19. The rearrangement uses TRBV29-1 and TRBJ1-4; possible D gene TRBD1, 6 bases. Sample: PBMCs or T cells enriched from blood (not recorded which). The CDR3 DNA is TGCAGCGTTGAAGGGGGGCTGGATGAAAAACTGTTTTTT. The encoded protein is CSVEGGLDEKLFF. Drawing the rest from reference TRBV29-1 and TRBJ1-4, the complete variable domain is SAVISQKPSRDICQRGTSLTIQCQVDSQVTMMFWYRQQPGQSLTLIATANQGSEATYESGFVIDKFPISRPNLTFSTLTVSNMSPEDSSIYLCSVEGGLDEKLFFGSGTQLSVL.